The 26 T cell receptor beta chains below were found in one sample sequenced in a study of OX40 agonist ivuxolimab in advanced cancers. Generated by immunoSEQ multiplex PCR, the TCRdb table keeps only in-frame clones and is missing some. The table records roughly 73,000 clones, roughly 84% of them present only once. The sequencing used CD4+ or CD8+ T cells sorted from blood, collected in a trial of the OX40 agonist ivuxolimab. These TCRs come from an adult with an advanced solid tumor such as melanoma, head and neck, liver or kidney cancer.

This rearrangement joins TRBV30 to TRBJ1-1, with D maybe TRBD1 (5 bases). Germline-derived CDR1 and CDR2 are GTSNPN and SVGIG (reference sequence). The CDR3 has 13 residues. V dropped 4 bases and J dropped 0 bases, with 9 bases sitting between them. CDR3 DNA sequence: TGTGCCTGGATTTTGGGGGTGAACACTGAAGCTTTCTTT. This encodes CAWILGVNTEAFF.

This chain uses TRBV7-2 with TRBJ1-5; D is perhaps TRBD1 (6 bases). This CDR3 comprises 15 residues. Trimming cost V 3 bases and J 3 bases, with 12 bases left between them. CDR1 is SGHTA and CDR2 is FQGNSA in the germline V gene. The CDR3 spells CASSFRGGYNQPQHF. The CDR3 DNA sequence: TGTGCCAGCAGCTTTAGAGGGGGTTACAATCAGCCCCAGCATTTT.

This chain connects TRBV6-5 to TRBJ1-1; a weak D match, TRBD1 (6 bases). This CDR3 spans 14 amino acids. Per germline, CDR1 MNHEY and CDR2 SVGAGI. V was pared by 0 bases and J by 1 base, with 6 bases between. CDR3 sequence reads: CASSYSDRNTEAFF. The CDR3 nucleotides read TGTGCCAGCAGTTACTCGGACAGGAACACTGAAGCTTTCTTT.

This chain links TRBV28 with TRBJ2-4; D possibly corresponds to TRBD2 (6 bases). This CDR3 is 15 amino acids long. Looked up from germline, CDR1 is MDHEN and CDR2 is SYDVKM. V was shortened by 8 bases and J by 0 bases, with 14 bases between the two germline ends. This chain's CDR3 is CASLPTGVAKNIQYF. CDR3 bases: TGTGCCAGCCTACCAACGGGGGTAGCCAAAAACATTCAGTACTTC.

The rearrangement links TRBV5-1 to TRBJ2-2; D is uncertain. The CDR3 loop spans 17 amino acids. V was clipped by 3 bases and J by 2 bases, with 17 bases between them. Germline V CDR1 and CDR2: SGHRS, YFSETQ. CDR3 sequence: CASSSQTGVFNTGELFF. CDR3 bases: TGCGCCAGCAGCTCCCAGACTGGAGTGTTCAACACCGGGGAGCTGTTTTTT.

This chain joins TRBV5-1 and TRBJ2-7, with 8 bases lining up with TRBD2. V gave up 0 bases and J gave up 7 bases; unmatched junction bases: 12. There are 16 residues in the CDR3. Per germline, CDR1 SGHRS and CDR2 YFSETQ. The CDR3 sequence is CASSLASGRGAGEQYF. DNA of the CDR3: TGCGCCAGCAGCTTGGCGAGCGGGAGAGGGGCCGGGGAGCAGTACTTC.

V is TRBV19 and J is TRBJ2-3; D is tentatively TRBD1 or TRBD2 (5 bases each). The V end lost 3 bases, the J end lost 1 base, and 11 bases lay between the germline ends. From germline, CDR1 is LNHDA and CDR2 SQIVND (reference sequence). The CDR3 covers 15 residues. The CDR3 loop is CASSIGRGGTDTQYF. In DNA, the CDR3 is TGTGCCAGTAGTATTGGGAGAGGGGGCACAGATACGCAGTATTTT.

This rearrangement joins TRBV5-6 to TRBJ2-1; TRBD2 matches 9 bases. The J segment lost 6 bases and the V segment lost 4 bases, leaving 8 bases of the junction unmatched. Germline lookup yields CDR1 SGHDT and CDR2 YYEEEE. The CDR3 length is 15 residues. The CDR3 nucleotides are TGTGCCAGCAGCCTGGGGCGGGAGGGCCGCAATGAGCAGTTCTTC. Residues: CASSLGREGRNEQFF. Filled out from reference TRBV5-6 and TRBJ2-1, the complete variable domain reads DAGVTQSPTHLIKTRGQQVTLRCSPKSGHDTVSWYQQALGQGPQFIFQYYEEEERQRGNFPDRFSGHQFPNYSSELNVNALLLGDSALYLCASSLGREGRNEQFFGPGTRLTVL.

The chain is built from TRBV5-8 and TRBJ2-3; D is ambiguous. The V end was cut by 2 bases, the J end by 2 bases, with 0 bases between. Germline V gene sequence: CDR1 SGHTS, CDR2 YDEGEE. The CDR3 loop spans 11 amino acids. The chain's CDR3 is CASSFTDTQYF. The DNA of the CDR3 is TGTGCCAGCAGCTTCACAGATACGCAGTATTTT.

In its sample, this clone was seen once. This chain connects TRBV10-3 to TRBJ1-6; D gene uncertain. Germline V gene data show CDR1 as ENHRY and CDR2 as SYGVKD. The V and J ends lost 0 bases and 7 bases respectively, with 10 bases between them. The CDR3 sequence is 15 residues long. CDR3 in DNA: TGTGCCATCAGTGAGTCAGCAGGACGGAATTCACCCCTCCACTTT. This codes for CAISESAGRNSPLHF.

This chain uses TRBV6-5 with TRBJ2-7, with D unresolved. Per germline, CDR1 MNHEY and CDR2 SVGAGI. The CDR3 spans 13 residues. V gave up 5 bases and J gave up 7 bases, with 15 bases separating them. The CDR3, as DNA: TGTGCCAGCAGTGAAACTGGGGTACGGGAGCAGTACTTC. This gives the protein CASSETGVREQYF.

This chain uses TRBV28 with TRBJ2-4, with 8 positions matching TRBD1. The CDR3 spans 15 residues. Germline V gives CDR1 MDHEN, CDR2 SYDVKM. After removal of 3 bases from V and 6 bases from J, the junction contained 7 bases not matched to a gene. The CDR3 DNA follows: TGTGCCAGCAGTTTGACCGGACAGGGAGGAAACATTCAGTACTTC. It translates to CASSLTGQGGNIQYF.

The V gene is TRBV30, the J gene TRBJ2-2; TRBD2 agrees at 7 bases. With 2 bases clipped from V and 3 bases from J, the junction kept 9 bases outside the gene matches. The CDR3 runs to 16 residues. Germline V gives CDR1 GTSNPN, CDR2 SVGIG (reference sequence). CDR3 sequence: CAWSPAGVTYTGELFF. CDR3 DNA sequence: TGTGCCTGGAGTCCCGCGGGGGTTACTTACACCGGGGAGCTGTTTTTT.

J is TRBJ2-2 and V is TRBV25-1; D not certain. Germline V CDR1 and CDR2: MGHDK, SYGVNS. V lost 3 bases, J lost 2 bases, and 13 bases lay in between. The CDR3 is made up of 16 amino acids. CDR3 sequence (DNA): TGTGCCAGCAGTGACATGTTAGGTGTTAACACCGGGGAGCTGTTTTTT. Protein: CASSDMLGVNTGELFF.

CDR3 sequence reads: CASSWSGQGPNQPQHF. CDR3 coding DNA: TGTGCCAGCAGTTGGTCGGGACAGGGCCCCAATCAGCCCCAGCATTTT. This chain links TRBV28 with TRBJ1-5, with 9 bases aligning to TRBD1. The CDR3 runs 16 residues. Per the germline V gene, CDR1 is MDHEN and CDR2 is SYDVKM. Trimming took 4 bases from V and 3 from J; bases not matched to a gene: 7.

The chain uses TRBV4-1 and TRBJ2-1, with TRBD2 matching over 7 bases. This CDR3 has 17 residues. CDR1 MGHRA and CDR2 YSYEKL come from the germline V gene. Trimming cost V 3 bases and J 7 bases; bases outside gene matches: 15. The DNA of the CDR3 is TGCGCCAGCAGCCACCCCTTCGGGGCGGGAGTAGGGAATGAGCAGTTCTTC. Translating gives CASSHPFGAGVGNEQFF.

The chain recombines TRBV6-5 with TRBJ1-6; 8 positions agree with TRBD1. The CDR3 consists of 15 residues. V gave up 2 bases and J gave up 10 bases; unmatched junction bases: 7. CDR1 MNHEY and CDR2 SVGAGI come from the germline V gene. CDR3 amino acids: CASSYGQGAGSPLHF. The DNA of the CDR3 is TGTGCCAGCAGTTACGGGCAGGGGGCTGGGTCACCCCTCCACTTT.

J is TRBJ2-3 and V is TRBV27, with D hard to call. There are 14 residues in the CDR3. V lost 7 bases to trimming and J lost 1 base, with 12 bases between them. Germline V gives CDR1 MNHEY, CDR2 SMNVEV (reference sequence). In nucleotides, the CDR3 is TGTGCCAGCAATCCCGCGAAGGGCACAGATACGCAGTATTTT. Translated, it gives CASNPAKGTDTQYF.

The chain employs TRBV5-4 and TRBJ2-3; the match to TRBD2 covers 7 bases. After removal of 2 bases from V and 1 base from J, the junction contained 4 bases not matched to a gene. The CDR3 has 15 residues. Germline CDR1 is SGHNT and CDR2 is YYREEE (reference sequence). The CDR3 nucleotides are TGTGCCAGCAGCTTAGCGGGGATCGGCACAGATACGCAGTATTTT. This translates into CASSLAGIGTDTQYF.

The chain uses TRBV29-1 and TRBJ2-2, with D possibly matching TRBD1 (6 bases). The V gene's germline CDR1 is SQVTM and CDR2 ANQGSEA. Trimming left V 6 bases short and J 2 bases short, with 13 bases between. This CDR3 comprises 14 residues. The CDR3 loop reads CSVRGLINTGELFF. The DNA of the CDR3 is TGCAGCGTCAGGGGCCTCATAAACACCGGGGAGCTGTTTTTT.

The chain combines TRBV4-3 with TRBJ1-2; TRBD1 is a possible D gene (6 bases). The germline V and J ends were trimmed by 0 bases and 8 bases, with 10 bases remaining between them. The length of the CDR3 is 13 residues. The germline V gene encodes CDR1 LGHNA and CDR2 YSLEER. DNA of the CDR3: TGCGCCAGCAGCCAAGACAGGGGACGCGGCTACACCTTC. Translating gives CASSQDRGRGYTF.

The gene calls are TRBV4-1 and TRBJ2-3, with 7 positions matching TRBD1. In germline, CDR1 is MGHRA, CDR2 YSYEKL. Trimming cost V 2 bases and J 0 bases; bases outside gene matches: 8. This CDR3 has 17 amino acids. The CDR3 DNA sequence: TGCGCCAGCAGCCAATCTGTGACAGGGCTGAGCACAGATACGCAGTATTTT. This translates into CASSQSVTGLSTDTQYF.

The V call is TRBV19, the J call TRBJ2-1, with 8 positions matching TRBD2. J gave up 10 bases and V 7 bases, and 21 bases lay outside the gene matches. This CDR3 spans 17 amino acids. The germline CDR1 and CDR2 sequences are LNHDA and SQIVND (reference sequence). The CDR3 DNA is TGTGCCAGTACCCCTAGGGGGGGGACTAGGCGAGCAGGGGAGCAGTTCTTC. This encodes CASTPRGGTRRAGEQFF.

V and J are TRBV5-1 and TRBJ1-3, with D unresolved. Trimming stripped 1 base from V and 8 bases from J, with 10 bases between. This CDR3 region has 13 residues. Germline assignment: CDR1 SGHRS and CDR2 YFSETQ. CDR3 residues: CASSLSFSDTIYF. The CDR3 DNA reads TGCGCCAGCAGCTTGTCATTTTCGGACACCATATATTTT.

The chain couples TRBV28 to TRBJ2-5; 7 nucleotides match TRBD1. Per germline, CDR1 MDHEN and CDR2 SYDVKM. CDR3 length: 14 amino acids. The V and J ends lost 2 bases and 4 bases, in that order; junction bases with no gene match: 4. For the CDR3, the DNA is TGTGCCAGCAGTTTAAGAGGGGGCCCAGAGACCCAGTACTTC. Its translation: CASSLRGGPETQYF.

The V gene is TRBV9, the J gene TRBJ2-6, with TRBD1 matching over 7 bases. With 3 bases clipped from V and 0 bases from J, the junction kept 9 bases outside the gene matches. The CDR3 totals 18 residues. Per the germline V gene, CDR1 is SGDLS and CDR2 is YYNGEE. The CDR3 is CASSAGTVLISGANVLTF. CDR3 in DNA: TGTGCCAGCAGCGCCGGGACAGTTCTTATCTCTGGGGCCAACGTCCTGACTTTC.